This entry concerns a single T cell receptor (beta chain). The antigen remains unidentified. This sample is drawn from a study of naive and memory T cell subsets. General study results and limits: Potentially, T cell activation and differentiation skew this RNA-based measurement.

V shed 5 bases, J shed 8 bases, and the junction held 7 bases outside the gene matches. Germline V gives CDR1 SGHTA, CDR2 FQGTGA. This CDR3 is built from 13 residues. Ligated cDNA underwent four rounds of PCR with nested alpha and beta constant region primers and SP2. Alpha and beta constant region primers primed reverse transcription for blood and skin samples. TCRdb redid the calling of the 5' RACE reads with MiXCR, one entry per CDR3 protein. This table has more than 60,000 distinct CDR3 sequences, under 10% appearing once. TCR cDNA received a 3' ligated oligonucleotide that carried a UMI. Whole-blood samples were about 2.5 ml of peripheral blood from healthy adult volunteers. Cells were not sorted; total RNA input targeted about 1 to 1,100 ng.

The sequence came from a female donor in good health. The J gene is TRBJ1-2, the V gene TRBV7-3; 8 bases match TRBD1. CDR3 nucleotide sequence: TGTGCCAGCAGCCAACAGGGGGTAGGAGGCTACACCTTC. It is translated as CASSQQGVGGYTF.